A selection of T cell receptor beta chains follows, all from one sample in a study of technical replicates of blood from several donors. The assay was immunoSEQ multiplex PCR, and TCRdb's table has in-frame clones only and misses some. The profile covers some 70,000 clones, with nearly 98% appearing a single time and over 0.2% taken by the ten largest. Input material: T cells isolated from PBMCs. Receptor source: a human donor in good health. Each CDR3 is given with its conserved first and last residue. D genes are given only for firm matches.

cdr3_length: 14; d_call: -; v_call: TRBV4-1; j_call: TRBJ1-1; cdr3_aa: CASSHPGMDTEAFF; cdr3_nt: TGCGCCAGCAGCCATCCAGGGATGGACACTGAAGCTTTCTTT
cdr3_length: 14; d_call: TRBD1; v_call: TRBV27; j_call: TRBJ2-7; cdr3_aa: CASSSGTGRYEQYF; cdr3_nt: TGTGCCAGCAGCTCCGGGACAGGCCGGTACGAGCAGTACTTC
cdr3_length: 16; d_call: -; v_call: TRBV9; j_call: TRBJ2-7; cdr3_aa: CASSVGGVAGHDEQYF; cdr3_nt: TGTGCCAGCAGCGTAGGGGGGGTAGCAGGGCACGACGAGCAGTACTTC
cdr3_length: 15; d_call: TRBD2; v_call: TRBV9; j_call: TRBJ2-3; cdr3_aa: CASSVSGTVTDTQYF; cdr3_nt: TGTGCCAGCAGCGTGAGCGGGACCGTCACAGATACGCAGTATTTT
cdr3_length: 16; d_call: TRBD2; v_call: TRBV9; j_call: TRBJ2-2; cdr3_aa: CASASSSGRNTGELFF; cdr3_nt: TGTGCCAGCGCCTCATCTAGCGGGAGGAACACCGGGGAGCTGTTTTTT
cdr3_length: 15; d_call: -; v_call: TRBV5-8; j_call: TRBJ1-1; cdr3_aa: CASSLGQVEGTEAFF; cdr3_nt: TGTGCCAGCAGCTTGGGACAGGTAGAAGGGACTGAAGCTTTCTTT
cdr3_length: 16; d_call: -; v_call: TRBV9; j_call: TRBJ2-3; cdr3_aa: CASSGQQDPSTDTQYF; cdr3_nt: TGTGCCAGCAGCGGACAGCAGGATCCTAGCACAGATACGCAGTATTTT
cdr3_length: 15; d_call: TRBD1; v_call: TRBV7-2; j_call: TRBJ1-3; cdr3_aa: CASSLGTGQGNTIYF; cdr3_nt: TGTGCCAGCAGCTTAGGAACGGGACAGGGAAACACCATATATTTT
cdr3_length: 13; d_call: -; v_call: TRBV15; j_call: TRBJ2-7; cdr3_aa: CAISRGQPYEQYF; cdr3_nt: TGTGCCATCTCGCGCGGACAGCCCTACGAGCAGTACTTC
cdr3_length: 14; d_call: -; v_call: TRBV27; j_call: TRBJ1-2; cdr3_aa: CASSQEGPYYGYTF; cdr3_nt: TGTGCCAGCAGTCAGGAGGGACCATACTATGGCTACACCTTC
cdr3_length: 15; d_call: -; v_call: TRBV25-1; j_call: TRBJ1-4; cdr3_aa: CASSEAWQGHEKLFF; cdr3_nt: TGTGCCAGCAGTGAAGCTTGGCAGGGCCACGAAAAACTGTTTTTT
cdr3_length: 13; d_call: -; v_call: TRBV5-5; j_call: TRBJ1-5; cdr3_aa: CASSFSGDQPQHF; cdr3_nt: TGTGCCAGCAGCTTCTCAGGGGATCAGCCCCAGCATTTT
cdr3_length: 14; d_call: -; v_call: TRBV29-1; j_call: TRBJ1-1; cdr3_aa: CSVDNPDRNTEAFF; cdr3_nt: TGCAGCGTTGATAACCCCGACAGGAACACTGAAGCTTTCTTT
cdr3_length: 15; d_call: -; v_call: TRBV11-3; j_call: TRBJ2-7; cdr3_aa: CASSLGGTLDSEQYF; cdr3_nt: TGTGCCAGCAGCTTAGGCGGGACCCTTGATTCCGAGCAGTACTTC
cdr3_length: 15; d_call: TRBD1; v_call: TRBV7-9; j_call: TRBJ1-1; cdr3_aa: CASSAVDRAVTEAFF; cdr3_nt: TGTGCCAGCAGCGCTGTCGACAGGGCGGTCACTGAAGCTTTCTTT
cdr3_length: 16; d_call: TRBD2; v_call: TRBV6-5; j_call: TRBJ2-1; cdr3_aa: CASSYSSSGRRDEQFF; cdr3_nt: TGTGCCAGCAGTTACTCTTCTAGCGGGAGGAGAGATGAGCAGTTCTTC
cdr3_length: 15; d_call: -; v_call: TRBV5-4; j_call: TRBJ2-3; cdr3_aa: CASSLRASGTDTQYF; cdr3_nt: TGTGCCAGCAGCCTTCGGGCTAGCGGCACAGATACGCAGTATTTT
cdr3_length: 12; d_call: TRBD1; v_call: TRBV30; j_call: TRBJ1-3; cdr3_aa: CAWNLQGNTIYF; cdr3_nt: TGTGCCTGGAACCTACAGGGGAACACCATATATTTT
cdr3_length: 16; d_call: -; v_call: TRBV7-2; j_call: TRBJ1-3; cdr3_aa: CASSLAGRGSGNTIYF; cdr3_nt: TGTGCCAGCAGCTTAGCGGGCAGGGGATCTGGAAACACCATATATTTT
cdr3_length: 14; d_call: -; v_call: TRBV4-1; j_call: TRBJ2-1; cdr3_aa: CASSQESSYNEQFF; cdr3_nt: TGCGCCAGCAGCCAGGAGAGCTCCTACAATGAGCAGTTCTTC